This TCR beta chain was documented in a study of beta chain features in type 1 diabetes. Study-level findings and limits: More deletions and fewer insertions at VDJ junctions were seen in type 1 diabetes patients. For patients, the naive, central memory and Treg TCRB repertoires appeared more alike than for healthy donors.

Germline assignment: CDR1 SGHRS and CDR2 YFSETQ. This CDR3 is 14 amino acids long. Trimming took 4 bases from V and 4 from J, leaving 12 bases between them. Reverse transcription of all isolated RNA meant that expressed TCRB transcripts were sequenced. The repertoire was sequenced with immunoSEQ multiplex PCR; TCRdb's copy has only in-frame clones and lacks some. The sample carries 38,000 or so clones, almost 65% recorded once. Worth noting for this clone: The target antigen is unknown.

A single heparinised draw of roughly 100 mL on average was taken per donor. The purity of all sorted populations exceeded 95%. This chain joins TRBV5-1 and TRBJ2-1; D is undetermined. The source material was Tregs from blood. This TCR was sampled from a woman in her thirties in good health. CDR3 coding DNA: TGCGCCAGCAGCCCGTCAGAAATTTACAATGAGCAGTTCTTC. It translates to CASSPSEIYNEQFF.